Here is one T cell receptor (beta chain) with its context. This entry is derived from a study of blood T cell repertoires in COVID-19. Study in general: T cells, B-cell-depleted T cells, or PBMCs supplied cDNA or gDNA.

Method: immunoSEQ multiplex PCR; TCRdb's copy keeps in-frame clones and lacks some. Altogether under 80,000 clones are present, approximately 83% being singletons, with the ten largest covering approximately 15%. The sequenced sample was peripheral blood. The receptor was isolated from a human donor in a cohort sampled during active COVID-19.

The CDR3 spells CASSLQGTGNTIYF. The CDR3, as DNA: TGTGCCAGCAGTTTACAGGGAACTGGAAACACCATATATTTT. The rearrangement uses TRBV6-5 and TRBJ1-3, with D maybe TRBD1 (6 bases). Trimming removed 4 bases at V and 2 bases at J, with 9 bases between. The CDR3 runs 14 residues. Per germline, CDR1 MNHEY and CDR2 SVGAGI.